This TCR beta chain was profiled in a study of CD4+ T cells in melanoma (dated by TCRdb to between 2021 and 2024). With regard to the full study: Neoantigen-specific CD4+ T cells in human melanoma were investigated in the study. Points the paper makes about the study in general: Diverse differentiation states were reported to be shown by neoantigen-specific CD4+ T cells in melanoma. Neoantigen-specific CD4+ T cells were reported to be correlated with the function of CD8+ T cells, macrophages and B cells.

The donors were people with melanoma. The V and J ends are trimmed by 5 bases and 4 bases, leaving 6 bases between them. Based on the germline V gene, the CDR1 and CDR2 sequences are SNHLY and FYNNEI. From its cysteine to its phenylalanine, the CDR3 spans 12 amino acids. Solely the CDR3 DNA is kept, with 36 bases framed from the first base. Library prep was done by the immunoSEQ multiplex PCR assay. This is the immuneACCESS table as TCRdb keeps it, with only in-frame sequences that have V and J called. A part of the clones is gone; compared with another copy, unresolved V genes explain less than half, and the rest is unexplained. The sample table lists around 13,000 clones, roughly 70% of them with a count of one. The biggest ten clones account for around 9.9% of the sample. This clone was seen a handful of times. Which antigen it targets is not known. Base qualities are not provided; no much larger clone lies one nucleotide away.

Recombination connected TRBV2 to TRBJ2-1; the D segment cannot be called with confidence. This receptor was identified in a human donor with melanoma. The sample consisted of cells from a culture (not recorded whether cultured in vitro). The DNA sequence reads TGTGCCAGCAGTTATCGTTACAATGAGCAGTTCTTC. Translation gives CASSYRYNEQFF.